One sample yielded the 14 T cell receptor beta chains listed below, sequenced in a study of brain T cells in children with intractable seizures. Profiling relied on immunoSEQ multiplex PCR, and the TCRdb table lists in-frame clones only, not all of them. The sample lists 65,000 to 85,000 clones, approximately 94% seen once, with around 1.6% in the top ten. This specimen was peripheral blood, taken at surgery. The source is a boy under two years old with tuberous sclerosis and intractable seizures.

J is TRBJ1-1 and V is TRBV5-4; 7 nucleotides agree with TRBD1. With 2 bases clipped from V and 6 bases from J, the junction kept 10 bases outside the gene matches. The germline V gene encodes CDR1 SGHNT and CDR2 YYREEE (reference sequence). The CDR3 extends over 15 amino acids. The CDR3 coding sequence is TGTGCCAGCAGCTTTGACTTACAGGGGCCATCTGAAGCTTTCTTT. Its protein product is CASSFDLQGPSEAFF.

The rearrangement uses TRBV21-1 and TRBJ1-5; the table's D call of TRBD1 was not tested on the DNA. TRBV21-1 is a documented pseudogene. The CDR3 has 18 amino acids. The CDR3 sequence: CASSKGQGRESGNQPQHF. The CDR3 region has the DNA TGTGCCAGCAGCAAGGGACAGGGTCGGGAATCGGGCAATCAGCCCCAGCATTTT.

The chain employs TRBV21-1 and TRBJ1-1. TRBV21-1 is tagged as a pseudogene. The CDR3 is 17 amino acids. CDR3 in DNA: TGTGCCAGCAGCAAAAGCGACCGTTCTTCCATGAACACTGAAGCTTTCTTT. As protein: CASSKSDRSSMNTEAFF.

The rearrangement uses TRBV6-6 and TRBJ1-5; 8 bases align to TRBD1. J was trimmed by 5 bases and V by 7 bases; bases with no gene match: 7. Germline V lookup: CDR1 MNHNY, CDR2 SVGAGI (reference sequence). This CDR3 spans 14 amino acids. CDR3 bases: TGTGCCAGCACCCACAGGGGGGCCGATCAGCCCCAGCATTTT. Translated: CASTHRGADQPQHF.

This clone was counted once. CDR3 nucleotide sequence: TGCGCCAGCAGCTTCGGACAGGTAGCTAACTATGGCTACACCTTC. It translates to CASSFGQVANYGYTF. V is TRBV5-1 and J is TRBJ1-2; 7 bases fit TRBD1. V trimming: 2 bases; J trimming: 0 bases; junction bases outside the gene matches: 4. Germline V gene data show CDR1 as SGHRS and CDR2 as YFSETQ. CDR3 length: 15 residues.

The V call is TRBV2, the J call TRBJ1-1; 8 nucleotides match TRBD1. The CDR3 is 14 residues long. V lost 6 bases and J lost 0; bases outside the gene matches: 3. CDR1 SNHLY and CDR2 FYNNEI come from the germline V gene. The DNA for the CDR3 is TGTGCCAGCAGGGGGGACAGGTTGAACACTGAAGCTTTCTTT. Translating gives CASRGDRLNTEAFF.

The chain recombines TRBV27 with TRBJ2-1; D uncertain. Germline-derived CDR1 and CDR2 are MNHEY and SMNVEV (reference sequence). Trimming removed 2 bases from V and 9 bases from J, with 11 bases in between. The CDR3 sequence is 13 residues long. CDR3 DNA sequence: TGTGCCAGCAGTTTACAAAAGGGAATTGAGCAGTTCTTC. This gives the protein CASSLQKGIEQFF.

The rearrangement uses TRBV19 and TRBJ2-1; either TRBD1 or TRBD2 may supply D (5 bases each). This CDR3 comprises 14 residues. Germline-derived CDR1 and CDR2 are LNHDA and SQIVND (reference sequence). V lost 3 bases, J lost 8 bases, and 14 bases lay in between. The CDR3 DNA sequence: TGTGCCAGTAGTATCCGGGACCCATACCATGAGCAGTTCTTC. Translating it yields CASSIRDPYHEQFF.

V is TRBV5-4 and J is TRBJ2-1; TRBD2 might be the D (7 bases). Trimming shortened V by 4 bases and J by 6 bases, and 23 bases separated the two germline ends. The germline V gene encodes CDR1 SGHNT and CDR2 YYREEE (reference sequence). The length of the CDR3 is 17 residues. This CDR3 is CASSPLEHWRGGNEQFF. The CDR3 DNA sequence: TGTGCCAGCAGCCCACTGGAGCACTGGAGGGGGGGCAATGAGCAGTTCTTC.

This clone was detected only once. The chain combines TRBV15 with TRBJ2-7, with D perhaps TRBD1 (5 bases). CDR3 length: 16 residues. Trimming removed 1 base from V and 0 bases from J, with 13 bases in between. Germline V lookup: CDR1 LNHNV, CDR2 YYDKDF (reference sequence). The DNA of the CDR3 is TGTGCCACCAGCAGAGGGGGCGGTACGAACTCCTACGAGCAGTACTTC. Translating gives CATSRGGGTNSYEQYF. Filled out from reference TRBV15 and TRBJ2-7, the complete variable domain reads DAMVIQNPRYQVTQFGKPVTLSCSQTLNHNVMYWYQQKSSQAPKLLFHYYDKDFNNEADTPDNFQSRRPNTSFCFLDIRSPGLGDTAMYLCATSRGGGTNSYEQYFGPGTRLTVT.

This rearrangement joins TRBV7-9 to TRBJ2-1; perhaps TRBD2 as D (5 bases). The germline gives CDR1 SEHNR, CDR2 FQNEAQ (reference sequence). V lost 5 bases to trimming and J lost 0 bases, with 14 bases between them. The CDR3 is 16 residues long. The CDR3 loop reads CASSRRVLSSYNEQFF. The CDR3 DNA is TGTGCCAGCAGCCGGCGGGTGCTGAGCTCCTACAATGAGCAGTTCTTC.

The chain combines TRBV30 with TRBJ2-5, with a weak D call TRBD2 (6 bases). Germline values: CDR1 GTSNPN, CDR2 SVGIG (reference sequence). Trimming left V 3 bases short and J 1 base short, with 15 bases between. This CDR3 region has 15 residues. DNA for the CDR3: TGTGCCTGGAGCAGGATAGCGGCATCCCAAGAGACCCAGTACTTC. Amino acids: CAWSRIAASQETQYF.

The V gene is TRBV5-1, the J gene TRBJ1-1, with 12 positions matching TRBD1. V lost 5 bases, J lost 11 bases, and 4 bases stayed unmatched. The germline V gene has CDR1 SGHRS and CDR2 YFSETQ. CDR3 length: 12 amino acids. CDR3 region: CASRGQGAAAFF. CDR3 nucleotides: TGCGCCAGCAGGGGACAGGGGGCGGCCGCTTTCTTT.

The chain employs TRBV24-1 and TRBJ2-3; possibly TRBD2 for D (6 bases). V shed 3 bases and J shed 3 bases, with 12 bases lying between them. This CDR3 spans 15 amino acids. Germline V gives CDR1 KGHDR, CDR2 SFDVKD. The DNA for the CDR3 is TGTGCCACCAGTGATACGGGGGTGGGGACAGATACGCAGTATTTT. Translation gives CATSDTGVGTDTQYF.